A selection of T cell receptor beta chains follows, all from one sample in a study of cytomegalovirus exposure and HLA in healthy donors. This table comes from immunoSEQ multiplex PCR, and its TCRdb copy is limited to in-frame clones, with some not included. The sample has more than 250,000 clones, around 86% seen once. The sequencing input was PBMCs. Every receptor here comes from a woman between 18 and 30 years old in good health and CMV-seronegative. The CDR3 runs from the conserved cysteine through the conserved F or W. D genes are given only for firm matches. Clone sizes are given selectively: once, few, many, or a class where the clone is expanded.

d_call j_call v_call clone_size cdr3_aa cdr3_nt
. TRBJ1-1 TRBV27 . CASKTRGLTEAFF TGTGCCAGCAAAACCAGAGGACTTACTGAAGCTTTCTTT
TRBD2 TRBJ2-1 TRBV27 . CASSSLGLAGGPTYNEQFF TGTGCCAGCAGTTCCCTGGGACTAGCGGGAGGGCCCACCTACAATGAGCAGTTCTTC
. TRBJ1-4 TRBV10-3 few CAISAATNEKLFF TGTGCCATCAGTGCTGCAACTAATGAAAAACTGTTTTTT
. TRBJ2-3 TRBV4-3 . CASSQDPRGQDTQYF TGCGCCAGCAGCCAAGATCCCAGGGGTCAAGATACGCAGTATTTT
. TRBJ1-2 TRBV9 . CASSVATANYGYTF TGTGCCAGCAGCGTAGCGACAGCTAACTATGGCTACACCTTC
. TRBJ1-1 TRBV11-2 . CASSSLGGMNTEAFF TGTGCCAGCAGCTCCCTGGGAGGGATGAACACTGAAGCTTTCTTT
TRBD1 TRBJ1-5 TRBV6-1 few CASRAGTGAGQPQHF TGTGCCAGCAGAGCAGGGACAGGGGCAGGGCAGCCCCAGCATTTT
TRBD2 TRBJ2-3 TRBV7-2 . CASSHSSGASTDTQYF TGTGCCAGCAGCCATAGTAGCGGGGCTAGCACAGATACGCAGTATTTT
TRBD1 TRBJ2-7 TRBV2 . CASSEGQGTYEQYF TGTGCCAGCAGTGAAGGACAGGGAACCTACGAGCAGTACTTC
TRBD2 TRBJ2-7 TRBV27 few CASSSERALLAESSYEQYF TGTGCCAGCAGTTCCGAGAGAGCCTTACTAGCGGAGAGCTCCTACGAGCAGTACTTC
TRBD1 TRBJ1-5 TRBV28 . CASSTDRFNNQPQHF TGTGCCAGCAGCACGGACAGGTTCAATAATCAGCCCCAGCATTTT
. TRBJ1-1 TRBV27 . CASSLSLAGVRNTEAFF TGTGCCAGCAGTTTATCCCTGGCAGGGGTAAGGAACACTGAAGCTTTCTTT
. TRBJ1-1 TRBV9 few CASSETGMNTEAFF TGTGCCAGCAGCGAGACAGGCATGAACACTGAAGCTTTCTTT
. TRBJ1-5 TRBV10-3 . CAISESWGEYSNQPQHF TGTGCCATCAGTGAGTCATGGGGGGAGTATAGCAATCAGCCCCAGCATTTT
TRBD2 TRBJ2-7 TRBV13 . CASSLGTSGSIPGEQYF TGTGCCAGCAGCTTAGGGACTAGCGGGAGTATACCGGGCGAGCAGTACTTC
TRBD1 TRBJ1-1 TRBV29-1 . CSVEGQGDTEAFF TGCAGCGTTGAGGGACAGGGAGACACTGAAGCTTTCTTT
. TRBJ2-7 TRBV7-9 . CASGPGDWAYEQYF TGTGCCAGCGGACCCGGGGACTGGGCCTACGAGCAGTACTTC
TRBD1 TRBJ1-4 TRBV2 . CASIGQGWEKLFF TGTGCCAGCATAGGACAGGGGTGGGAAAAACTGTTTTTT
. TRBJ2-7 TRBV9 . CASSVFDSHSYEQYF TGTGCCAGCAGCGTATTTGACAGCCACTCCTACGAGCAGTACTTC
TRBD2 TRBJ2-7 TRBV10-3 . CAIDEGTSGSEQYF TGTGCCATCGACGAGGGGACTAGCGGGAGCGAGCAGTACTTC
. TRBJ1-1 TRBV19 . CASSIGWGEAFF TGTGCCAGTAGTATAGGGTGGGGCGAAGCTTTCTTT
. TRBJ2-7 TRBV28 . CASSLQGEQYF TGTGCCAGCAGTTTGCAGGGCGAGCAGTACTTC
TRBD2 TRBJ2-3 TRBV6-6 . CASSPRLATSTDTQYF TGTGCCAGCAGTCCCCGACTAGCGACTAGCACAGATACGCAGTATTTT
TRBD2 TRBJ2-1 TRBV19 . CASSIRTSGRSTEQFF TGTGCCAGTAGTATCAGGACTAGCGGGAGGTCGACTGAGCAGTTCTTC
TRBD1 TRBJ1-2 TRBV7-2 . CASSYRQGAYGYTF TGTGCCAGCAGCTACCGACAGGGTGCCTATGGCTACACCTTC
TRBD1 TRBJ1-2 TRBV30 . CAWSPPTGTYGYTF TGTGCCTGGAGTCCTCCGACAGGGACCTATGGCTACACCTTC